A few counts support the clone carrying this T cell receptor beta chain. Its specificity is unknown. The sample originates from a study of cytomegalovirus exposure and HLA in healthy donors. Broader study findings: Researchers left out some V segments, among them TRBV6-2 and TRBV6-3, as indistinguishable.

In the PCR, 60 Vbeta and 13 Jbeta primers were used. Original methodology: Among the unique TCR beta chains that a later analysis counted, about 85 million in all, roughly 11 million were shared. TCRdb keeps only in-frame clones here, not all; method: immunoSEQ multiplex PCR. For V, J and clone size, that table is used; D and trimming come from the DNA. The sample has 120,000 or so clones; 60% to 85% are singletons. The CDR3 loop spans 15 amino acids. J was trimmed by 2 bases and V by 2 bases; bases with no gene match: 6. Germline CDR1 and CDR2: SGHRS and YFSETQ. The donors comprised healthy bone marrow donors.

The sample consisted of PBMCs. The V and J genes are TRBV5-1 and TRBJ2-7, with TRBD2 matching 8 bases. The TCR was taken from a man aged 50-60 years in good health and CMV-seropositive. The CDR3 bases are TGCGCCAGCAGCTTCGGGGGGGCGCCAACCTACGAGCAGTACTTC. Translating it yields CASSFGGAPTYEQYF. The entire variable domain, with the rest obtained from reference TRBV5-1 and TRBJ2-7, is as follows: KAGVTQTPRYLIKTRGQQVTLSCSPISGHRSVSWYQQTPGQGLQFLFEYFSETQRNKGNFPGRFSGRQFSNSRSEMNVSTLELGDSALYLCASSFGGAPTYEQYFGPGTRLTVT.